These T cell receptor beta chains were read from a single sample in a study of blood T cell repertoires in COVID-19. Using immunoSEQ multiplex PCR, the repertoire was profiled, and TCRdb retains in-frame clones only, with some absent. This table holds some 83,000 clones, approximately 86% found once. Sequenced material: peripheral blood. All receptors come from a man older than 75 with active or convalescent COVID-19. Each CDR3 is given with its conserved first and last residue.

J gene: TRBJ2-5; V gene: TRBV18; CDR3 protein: CASSPSETQYF
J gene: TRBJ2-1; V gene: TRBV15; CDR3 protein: CATSRDYLGGSSNEQFF
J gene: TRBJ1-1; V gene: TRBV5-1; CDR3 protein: CASSHAGTGSLNTEAFF
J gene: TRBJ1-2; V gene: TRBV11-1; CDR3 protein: CASSPTTRVANYGYTF
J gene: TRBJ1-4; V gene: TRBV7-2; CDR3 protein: CASSLGDRGRRFEKLFF
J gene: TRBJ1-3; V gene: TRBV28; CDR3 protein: CASCGQGDWDSGNTIYF
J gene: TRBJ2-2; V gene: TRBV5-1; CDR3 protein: CASSLHGTGVPGELFF
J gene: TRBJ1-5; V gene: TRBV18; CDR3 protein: CASSPDRVGQPQHF
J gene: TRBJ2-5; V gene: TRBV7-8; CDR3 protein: CASSLFGETQYF
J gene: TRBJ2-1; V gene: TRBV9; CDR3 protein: CASSVAGVGNEQFF
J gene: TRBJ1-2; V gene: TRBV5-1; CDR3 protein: CASNKQGHLGDGYTF
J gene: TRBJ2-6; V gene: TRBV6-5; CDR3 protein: CASSLSDSANVLTF
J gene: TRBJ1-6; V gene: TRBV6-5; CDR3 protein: CASSKSGGESPLHF
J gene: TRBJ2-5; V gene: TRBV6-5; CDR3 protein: CASSLDRVRETQYF
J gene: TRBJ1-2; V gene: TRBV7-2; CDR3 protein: CASSPTTGTINGYTF
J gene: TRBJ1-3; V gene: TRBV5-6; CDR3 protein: CASSVGHTRLSGNTIYF
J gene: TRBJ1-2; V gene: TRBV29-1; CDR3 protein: CSVEETGSRSYTF
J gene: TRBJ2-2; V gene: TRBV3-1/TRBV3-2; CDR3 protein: CASSPWDRGTGELFF
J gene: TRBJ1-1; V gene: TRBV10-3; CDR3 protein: CAISETGIGTEAFF
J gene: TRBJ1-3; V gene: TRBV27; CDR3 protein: CASSLSGRTRNTIYF
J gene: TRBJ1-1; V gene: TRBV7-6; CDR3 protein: CASSLRTENTEAFF
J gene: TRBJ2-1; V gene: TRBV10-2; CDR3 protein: CASSDVGAVREQFF
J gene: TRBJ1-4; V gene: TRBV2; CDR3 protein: CASRGQDEKLFF
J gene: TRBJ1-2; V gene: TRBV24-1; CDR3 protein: CATRPRPGGGRYGYTF
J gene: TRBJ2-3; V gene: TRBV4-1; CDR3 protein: CASSQDRAGVTDTQYF
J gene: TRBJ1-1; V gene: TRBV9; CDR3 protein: CASSASPNTEAFF
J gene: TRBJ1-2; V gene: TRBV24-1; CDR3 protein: CATSDHRDSYGYTF
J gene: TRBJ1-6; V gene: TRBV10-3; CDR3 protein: CASSPLVSSNSPLHF
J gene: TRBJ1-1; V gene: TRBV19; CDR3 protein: CASSIVQGETEAFF
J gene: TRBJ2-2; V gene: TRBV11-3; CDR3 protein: CASSPGLAGPTANTGELFF
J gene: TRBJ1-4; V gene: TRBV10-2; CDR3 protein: CASSESMTRGVKKNEKLFF
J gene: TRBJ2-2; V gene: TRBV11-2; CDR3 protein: CASSFKTGIGGELFF
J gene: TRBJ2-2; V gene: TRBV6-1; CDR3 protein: CASSERSGIDTGELFF
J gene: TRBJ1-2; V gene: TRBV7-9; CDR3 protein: CASSLVSGNYGYTF
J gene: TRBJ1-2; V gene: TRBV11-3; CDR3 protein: CASSLRGQESYGYTF
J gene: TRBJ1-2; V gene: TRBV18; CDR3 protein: CASSRQGDYGYTF
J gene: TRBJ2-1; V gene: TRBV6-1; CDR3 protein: CASSDPGLAGGHYNEQFF
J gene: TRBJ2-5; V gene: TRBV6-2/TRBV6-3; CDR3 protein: CASSYAGLEKETQYF
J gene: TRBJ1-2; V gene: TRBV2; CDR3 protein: CASSGGDFYGYTF
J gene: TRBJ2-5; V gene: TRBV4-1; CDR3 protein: CASSPVPDYQETQYF
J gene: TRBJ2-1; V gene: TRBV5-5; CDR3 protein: CASSSHRDGNEQFF
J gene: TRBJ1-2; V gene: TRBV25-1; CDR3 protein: CASSRQGEDGYTF
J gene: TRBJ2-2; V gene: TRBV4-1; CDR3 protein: CASSQDRANTGELFF
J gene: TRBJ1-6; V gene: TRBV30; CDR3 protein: CAWNLIAGGGQSPLHF
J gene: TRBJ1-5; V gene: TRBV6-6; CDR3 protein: CASRPGQGVYQPQHF
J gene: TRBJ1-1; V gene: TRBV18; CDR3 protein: CASSLDREAFF
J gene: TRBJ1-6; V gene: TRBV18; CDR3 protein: CASSPSGGDNSPLHF
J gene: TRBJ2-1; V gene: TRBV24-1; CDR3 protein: CATSDFSLRSYNEQFF
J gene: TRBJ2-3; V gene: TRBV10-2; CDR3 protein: CASSPSRAGGPDTQYF
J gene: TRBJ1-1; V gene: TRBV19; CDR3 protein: CASSAPGQSMNTEAFF
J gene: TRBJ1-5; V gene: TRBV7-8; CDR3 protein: CASSLLLPQGGYFGNQPQHF
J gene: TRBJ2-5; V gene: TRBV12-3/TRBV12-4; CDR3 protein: CASSDGRGETQYF
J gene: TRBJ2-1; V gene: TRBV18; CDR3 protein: CASSHPGQGYFEQFF
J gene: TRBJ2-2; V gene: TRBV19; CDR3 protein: CASSIQRRNTGELFF
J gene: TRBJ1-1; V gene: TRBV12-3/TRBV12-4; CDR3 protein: CASSLLPGAEAFF
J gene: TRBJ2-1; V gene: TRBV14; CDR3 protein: CASSQRTSVNNEQFF
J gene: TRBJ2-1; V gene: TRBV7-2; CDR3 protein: CASNPVGSGGARPYNEQFF
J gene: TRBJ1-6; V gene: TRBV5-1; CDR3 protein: CASSSGQRNNSPLHF
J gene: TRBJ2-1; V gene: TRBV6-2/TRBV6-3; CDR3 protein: CASSELLGGAIDEQFF